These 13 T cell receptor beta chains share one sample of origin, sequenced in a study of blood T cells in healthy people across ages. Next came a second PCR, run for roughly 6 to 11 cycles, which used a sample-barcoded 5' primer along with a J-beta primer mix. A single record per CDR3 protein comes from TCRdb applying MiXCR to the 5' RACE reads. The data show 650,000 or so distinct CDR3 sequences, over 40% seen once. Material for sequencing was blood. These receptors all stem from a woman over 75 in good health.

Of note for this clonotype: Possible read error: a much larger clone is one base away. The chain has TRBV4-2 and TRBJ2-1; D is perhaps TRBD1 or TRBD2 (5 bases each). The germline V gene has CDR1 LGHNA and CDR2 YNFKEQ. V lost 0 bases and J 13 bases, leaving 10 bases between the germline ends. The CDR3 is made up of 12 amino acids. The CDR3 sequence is CASSQDGTAQFF. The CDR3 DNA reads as TGTGCCAGCAGCCAAGATGGGACCGCTCAGTTCTTC.

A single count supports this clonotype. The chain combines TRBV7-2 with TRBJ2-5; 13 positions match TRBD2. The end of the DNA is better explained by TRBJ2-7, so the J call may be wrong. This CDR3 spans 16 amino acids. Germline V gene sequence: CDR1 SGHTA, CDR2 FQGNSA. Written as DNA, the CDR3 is TGTGCCAGCAGTTCCGGGACTAGCGGGAACTCCTACGAGCAGTACTTC. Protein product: CASSSGTSGNSYEQYF.

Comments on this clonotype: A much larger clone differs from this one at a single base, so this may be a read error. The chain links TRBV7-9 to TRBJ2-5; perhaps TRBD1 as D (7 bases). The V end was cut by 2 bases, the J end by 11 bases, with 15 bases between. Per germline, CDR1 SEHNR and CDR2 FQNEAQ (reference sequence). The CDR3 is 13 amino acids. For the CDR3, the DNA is TGTGCCAGCAGCTTACAACAGGGGACTGAGCAGTACTTC. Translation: CASSLQQGTEQYF.

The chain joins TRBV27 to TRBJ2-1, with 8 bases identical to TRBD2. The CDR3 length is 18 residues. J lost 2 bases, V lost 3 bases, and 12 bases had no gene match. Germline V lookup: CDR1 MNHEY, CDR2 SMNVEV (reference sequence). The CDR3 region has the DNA TGTGCCAGCAGTTTCCCCCCTGAGAGGCGGGGGGCCTACAATGAGCAGTTCTTC. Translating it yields CASSFPPERRGAYNEQFF.

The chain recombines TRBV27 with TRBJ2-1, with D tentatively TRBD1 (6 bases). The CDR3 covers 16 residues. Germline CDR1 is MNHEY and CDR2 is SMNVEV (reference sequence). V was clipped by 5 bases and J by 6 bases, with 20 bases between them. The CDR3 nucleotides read TGTGCCAGCAGTCTAGGACAGTTCCGAAGGGGCAATGAGCAGTTCTTC. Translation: CASSLGQFRRGNEQFF.

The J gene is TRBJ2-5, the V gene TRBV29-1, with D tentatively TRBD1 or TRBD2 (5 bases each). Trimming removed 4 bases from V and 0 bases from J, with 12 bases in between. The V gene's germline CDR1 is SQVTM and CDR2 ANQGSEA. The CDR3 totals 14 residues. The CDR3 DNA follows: TGCAGCGTTGCGGCCAGGGACCACCAAGAGACCCAGTACTTC. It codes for CSVAARDHQETQYF.

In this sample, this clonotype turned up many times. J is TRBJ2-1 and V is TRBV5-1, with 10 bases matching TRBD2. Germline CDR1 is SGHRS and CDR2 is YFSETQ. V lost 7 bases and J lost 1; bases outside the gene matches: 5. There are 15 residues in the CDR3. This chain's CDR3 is CASSVAGGSYNEQFF. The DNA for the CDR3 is TGCGCCAGCTCCGTAGCGGGGGGTTCCTACAATGAGCAGTTCTTC. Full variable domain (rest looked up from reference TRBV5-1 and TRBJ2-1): KAGVTQTPRYLIKTRGQQVTLSCSPISGHRSVSWYQQTPGQGLQFLFEYFSETQRNKGNFPGRFSGRQFSNSRSEMNVSTLELGDSALYLCASSVAGGSYNEQFFGPGTRLTVL.

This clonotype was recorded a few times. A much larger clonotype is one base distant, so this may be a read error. The CDR3 bases are TGCAGTCCCGGGGATCACTCAAGGGAGACCCAGTACTTC. Its protein product is CSPGDHSRETQYF. The rearrangement uses TRBV29-1 and TRBJ2-5; D may be TRBD2 (5 bases). The CDR3 has 13 residues. CDR1 is SQVTM and CDR2 is ANQGSEA in the germline V gene.

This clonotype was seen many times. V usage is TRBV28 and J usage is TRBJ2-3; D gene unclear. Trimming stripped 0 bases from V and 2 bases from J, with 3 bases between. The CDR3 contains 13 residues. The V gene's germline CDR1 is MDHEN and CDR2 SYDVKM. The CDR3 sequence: CASSLWDTDTQYF. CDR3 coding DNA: TGTGCCAGCAGTTTATGGGACACAGATACGCAGTATTTT.

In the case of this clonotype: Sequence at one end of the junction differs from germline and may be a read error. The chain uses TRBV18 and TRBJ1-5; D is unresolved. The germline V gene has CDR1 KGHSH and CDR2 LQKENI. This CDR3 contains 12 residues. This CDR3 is CASSRTTQTQHF. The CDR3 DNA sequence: TGTGCCAGCTCACGAACCACTCAGACCCAGCATTTT.

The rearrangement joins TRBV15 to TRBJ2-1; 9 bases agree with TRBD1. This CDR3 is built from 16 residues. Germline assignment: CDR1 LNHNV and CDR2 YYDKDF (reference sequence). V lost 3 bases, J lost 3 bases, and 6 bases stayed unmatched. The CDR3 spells CATSSLNRGLYNEQFF. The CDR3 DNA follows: TGTGCCACCAGCAGCTTGAACAGGGGGCTCTACAATGAGCAGTTCTTC.

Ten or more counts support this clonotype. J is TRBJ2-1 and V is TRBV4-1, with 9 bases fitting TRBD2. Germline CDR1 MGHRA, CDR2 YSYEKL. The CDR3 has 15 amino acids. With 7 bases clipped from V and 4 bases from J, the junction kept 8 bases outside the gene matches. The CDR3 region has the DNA TGCGCCAGCAAGACCGAGCGGGGGGCTTACAATGAGCAGTTCTTC. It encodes CASKTERGAYNEQFF.

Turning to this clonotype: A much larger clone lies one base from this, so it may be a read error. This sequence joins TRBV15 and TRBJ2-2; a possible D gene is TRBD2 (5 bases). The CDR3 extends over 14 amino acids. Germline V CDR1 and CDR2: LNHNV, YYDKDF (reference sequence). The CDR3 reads CATTLHQQSWERFF. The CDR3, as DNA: TGTGCCACGACCCTACACCAGCAGAGTTGGGAGCGGTTTTTT.